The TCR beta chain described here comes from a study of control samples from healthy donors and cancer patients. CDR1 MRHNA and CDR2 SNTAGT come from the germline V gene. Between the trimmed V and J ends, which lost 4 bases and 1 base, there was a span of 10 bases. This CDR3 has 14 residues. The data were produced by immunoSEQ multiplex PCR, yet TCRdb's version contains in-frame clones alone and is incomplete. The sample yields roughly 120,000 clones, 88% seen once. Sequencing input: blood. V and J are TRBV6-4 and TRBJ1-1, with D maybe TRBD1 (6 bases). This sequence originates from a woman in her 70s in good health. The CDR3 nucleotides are TGTGCCAGCAGTGTGGGGGGCGAGAACACTGAAGCTTTCTTT. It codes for CASSVGGENTEAFF.